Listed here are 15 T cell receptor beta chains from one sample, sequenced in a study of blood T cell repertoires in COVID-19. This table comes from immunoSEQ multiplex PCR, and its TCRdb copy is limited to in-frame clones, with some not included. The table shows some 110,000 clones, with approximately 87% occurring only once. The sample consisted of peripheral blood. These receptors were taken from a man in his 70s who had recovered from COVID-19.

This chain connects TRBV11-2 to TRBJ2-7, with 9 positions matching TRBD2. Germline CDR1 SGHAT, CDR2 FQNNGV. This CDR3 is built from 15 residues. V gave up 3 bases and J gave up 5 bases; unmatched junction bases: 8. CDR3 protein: CASSFGGTSWNEQYF. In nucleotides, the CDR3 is TGTGCCAGCAGCTTTGGCGGGACTAGCTGGAACGAGCAGTACTTC. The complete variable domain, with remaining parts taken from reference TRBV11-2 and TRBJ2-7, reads EAGVAQSPRYKIIEKRQSVAFWCNPISGHATLYWYQQILGQGPKLLIQFQNNGVVDDSQLPKDRFSAERLKGVDSTLKIQPAKLEDSAVYLCASSFGGTSWNEQYFGPGTRLTVT.

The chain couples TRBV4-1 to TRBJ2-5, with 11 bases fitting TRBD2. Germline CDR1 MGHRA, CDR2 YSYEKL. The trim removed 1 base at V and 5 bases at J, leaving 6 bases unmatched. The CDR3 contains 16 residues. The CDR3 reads CASSQVTSGMGETQYF. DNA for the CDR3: TGCGCCAGCAGCCAAGTGACTAGCGGGATGGGGGAGACCCAGTACTTC.

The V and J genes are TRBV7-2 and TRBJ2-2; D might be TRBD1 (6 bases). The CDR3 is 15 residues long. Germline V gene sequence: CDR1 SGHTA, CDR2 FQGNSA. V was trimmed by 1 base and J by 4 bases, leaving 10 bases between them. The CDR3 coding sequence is TGTGCCAGCAGCTTAGAGTACAGGGCCACCGGGGAGCTGTTTTTT. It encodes CASSLEYRATGELFF.

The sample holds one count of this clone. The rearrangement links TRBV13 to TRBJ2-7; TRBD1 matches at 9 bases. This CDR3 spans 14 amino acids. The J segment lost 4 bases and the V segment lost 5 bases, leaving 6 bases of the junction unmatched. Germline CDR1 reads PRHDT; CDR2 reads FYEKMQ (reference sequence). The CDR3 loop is CASSPRQGGYEQYF. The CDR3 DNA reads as TGTGCCAGCAGCCCCAGACAGGGGGGGTACGAGCAGTACTTC.

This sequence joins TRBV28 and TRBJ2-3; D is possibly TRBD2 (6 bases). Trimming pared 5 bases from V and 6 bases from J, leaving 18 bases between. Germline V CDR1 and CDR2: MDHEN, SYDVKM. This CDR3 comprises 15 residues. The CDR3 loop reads CASSKRDSGGDTQYF. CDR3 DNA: TGTGCCAGCAGTAAACGGGACTCAGGCGGGGATACGCAGTATTTT.

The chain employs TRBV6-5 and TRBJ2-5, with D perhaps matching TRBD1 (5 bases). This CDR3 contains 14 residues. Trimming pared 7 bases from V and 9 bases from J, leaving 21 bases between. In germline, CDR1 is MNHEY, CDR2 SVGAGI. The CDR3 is CASTDDRTFVSQYF. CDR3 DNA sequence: TGTGCCAGCACCGATGACAGAACGTTTGTGTCCCAGTACTTC.

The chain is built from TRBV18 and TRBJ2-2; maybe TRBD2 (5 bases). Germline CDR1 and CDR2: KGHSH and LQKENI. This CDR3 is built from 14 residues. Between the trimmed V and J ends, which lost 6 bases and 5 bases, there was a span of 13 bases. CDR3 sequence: CASSPETGTGELFF. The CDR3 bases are TGTGCCAGCTCGCCCGAGACGGGAACCGGGGAGCTGTTTTTT. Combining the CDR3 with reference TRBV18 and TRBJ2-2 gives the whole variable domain NAGVMQNPRHLVRRRGQEARLRCSPMKGHSHVYWYRQLPEEGLKFMVYLQKENIIDESGMPKERFSAEFPKEGPSILRIQQVVRGDSAAYFCASSPETGTGELFFGEGSRLTVL.

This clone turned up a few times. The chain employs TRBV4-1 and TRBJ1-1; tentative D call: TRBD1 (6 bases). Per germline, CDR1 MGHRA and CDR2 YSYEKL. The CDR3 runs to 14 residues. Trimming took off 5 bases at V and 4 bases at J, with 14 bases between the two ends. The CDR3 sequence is CASSSGTGRTEAFF. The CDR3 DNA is TGCGCCAGCAGCAGCGGAACAGGGCGCACTGAAGCTTTCTTT.

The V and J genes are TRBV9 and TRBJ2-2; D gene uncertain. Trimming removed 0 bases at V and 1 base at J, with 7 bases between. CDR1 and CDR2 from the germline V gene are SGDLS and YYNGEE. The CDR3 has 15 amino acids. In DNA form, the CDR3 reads TGTGCCAGCAGCGTAGACACCTTGAACACCGGGGAGCTGTTTTTT. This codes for CASSVDTLNTGELFF. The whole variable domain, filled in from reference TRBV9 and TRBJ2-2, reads DSGVTQTPKHLITATGQRVTLRCSPRSGDLSVYWYQQSLDQGLQFLIQYYNGEERAKGNILERFSAQQFPDLHSELNLSSLELGDSALYFCASSVDTLNTGELFFGEGSRLTVL.

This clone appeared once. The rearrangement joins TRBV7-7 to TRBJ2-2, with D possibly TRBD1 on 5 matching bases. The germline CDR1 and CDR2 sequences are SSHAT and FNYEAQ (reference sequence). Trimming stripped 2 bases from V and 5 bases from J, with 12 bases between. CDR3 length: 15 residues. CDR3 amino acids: CASSLMPGRTGELFF. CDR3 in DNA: TGTGCCAGCAGCTTAATGCCAGGGCGTACCGGGGAGCTGTTTTTT.

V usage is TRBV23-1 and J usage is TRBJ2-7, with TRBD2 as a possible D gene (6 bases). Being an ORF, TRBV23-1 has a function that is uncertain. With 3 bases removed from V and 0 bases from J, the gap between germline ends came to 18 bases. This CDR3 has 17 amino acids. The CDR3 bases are TGCGCCAGCAGTCAGTCCCTGGCGGAGGGTAGCTCCTACGAGCAGTACTTC. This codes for CASSQSLAEGSSYEQYF.

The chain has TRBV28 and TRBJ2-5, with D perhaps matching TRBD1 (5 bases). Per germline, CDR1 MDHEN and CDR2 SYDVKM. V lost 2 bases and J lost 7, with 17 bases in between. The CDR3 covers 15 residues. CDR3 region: CASSLTSFGRGTQYF. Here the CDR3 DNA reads TGTGCCAGCAGTTTAACTTCCTTCGGAAGGGGGACCCAGTACTTC.

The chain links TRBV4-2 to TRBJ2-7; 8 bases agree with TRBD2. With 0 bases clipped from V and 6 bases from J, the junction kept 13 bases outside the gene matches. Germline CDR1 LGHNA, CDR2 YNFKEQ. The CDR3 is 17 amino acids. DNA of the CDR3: TGTGCCAGCAGCCAAGATTGGGGCGGGAGGCCTCCCTCCGAGCAGTACTTC. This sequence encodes CASSQDWGGRPPSEQYF.

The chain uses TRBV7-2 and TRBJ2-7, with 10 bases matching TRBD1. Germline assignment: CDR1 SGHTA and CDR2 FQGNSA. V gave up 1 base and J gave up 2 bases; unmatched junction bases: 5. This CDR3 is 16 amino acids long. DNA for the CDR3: TGTGCCAGCAGCTTAGACCGGGACAGGGGACCCTACGAGCAGTACTTC. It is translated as CASSLDRDRGPYEQYF.

The CDR3 bases are TGTGCCAGCAGCTTGATGGGACAGCAAGAGACCCAGTACTTC. It is translated as CASSLMGQQETQYF. The chain joins TRBV5-5 to TRBJ2-5; 7 bases are a match to TRBD1. This CDR3 spans 14 amino acids. CDR1 is SGHKS, CDR2 YYEKEE, per germline (reference sequence). Trimming took 1 base from V and 2 from J; bases not matched to a gene: 2.